The 12 T cell receptor beta chains presented below share a single source sample, sequenced in a study of CD4 T cells in relation to SARS-CoV-2 and coronaviruses. CD4+ T cells from unexposed donors were obtained before the COVID-19 pandemic (2011-2018). Generated by immunoSEQ multiplex PCR, the TCRdb table keeps only in-frame clones and is missing some. This sample has some 65,000 clones; around 87% occur once, and the top ten carry 1.5% to 2%. Sample: memory CD4+ T cells from PBMCs. All receptors derive from a human donor in good health.

The chain employs TRBV10-3 and TRBJ1-1; 8 bases fit TRBD1. This CDR3 contains 13 residues. The J segment lost 3 bases and the V segment lost 9 bases, leaving 6 bases of the junction unmatched. Germline V gene data show CDR1 as ENHRY and CDR2 as SYGVKD. CDR3 nucleotides: TGTGCCATGGGGGGACAGGTAGACACTGAAGCTTTCTTT. This codes for CAMGGQVDTEAFF.

V gene TRBV7-9 combines with J gene TRBJ2-3; D gene unclear. The CDR3 length is 11 residues. CDR1 is SEHNR and CDR2 is FQNEAQ in the germline V gene (reference sequence). The V end lost 6 bases, the J end lost 5 bases, and 6 bases lay between the germline ends. The CDR3 loop reads CASRAEDTQYF. The CDR3 DNA sequence: TGTGCCAGCAGGGCCGAAGATACGCAGTATTTT.

V gene TRBV7-3 combines with J gene TRBJ2-2, with D uncertain. The CDR3 length is 15 residues. In germline, CDR1 is SGHTA, CDR2 FQGTGA. V dropped 5 bases and J dropped 0 bases, with 10 bases sitting between them. CDR3 amino acids: CASSPQLANTGELFF. CDR3 in DNA: TGTGCCAGCAGCCCCCAATTGGCGAACACCGGGGAGCTGTTTTTT.

V and J are TRBV28 and TRBJ2-2; tentatively, D is TRBD2 (5 bases). V lost 3 bases, J lost 5 bases, and 16 bases lay in between. CDR1 is MDHEN and CDR2 is SYDVKM in the germline V gene. The CDR3 contains 16 residues. CDR3 residues: CASSFGGRAGTGELFF. DNA for the CDR3: TGTGCCAGCAGTTTCGGCGGGCGGGCTGGGACCGGGGAGCTGTTTTTT. Complete variable domain (other parts from reference TRBV28 and TRBJ2-2): DVKVTQSSRYLVKRTGEKVFLECVQDMDHENMFWYRQDPGLGLRLIYFSYDVKMKEKGDIPEGYSVSREKKERFSLILESASTNQTSMYLCASSFGGRAGTGELFFGEGSRLTVL.

The chain has TRBV7-8 and TRBJ2-1; no reliable D call. Trimming stripped 5 bases from V and 10 bases from J, with 9 bases between. This CDR3 is 11 amino acids long. Germline CDR1 reads SGHVS; CDR2 reads FQNEAQ. CDR3 bases: TGTGCCAGCAGCCCTTTGGAGGAGCAGTTCTTC. Its protein is CASSPLEEQFF. Full variable domain (outside the CDR3, taken from reference TRBV7-8 and TRBJ2-1): GAGVSQSPRYKVAKRGQDVALRCDPISGHVSLFWYQQALGQGPEFLTYFQNEAQLDKSGLPSDRFFAERPEGSVSTLKIQRTQQEDSAVYLCASSPLEEQFFGPGTRLTVL.

V and J are TRBV10-3 and TRBJ2-7; D is uncertain. There are 13 residues in the CDR3. Trimming stripped 2 bases from V and 7 bases from J, with 12 bases between. The germline V gene has CDR1 ENHRY and CDR2 SYGVKD. The CDR3 bases are TGTGCCATCAGTGAGGTGTCAGCTAAGGAGCAGTACTTC. Protein product: CAISEVSAKEQYF.

The chain uses TRBV7-2 and TRBJ2-7; either TRBD1 or TRBD2 may fit D (5 bases each). Per germline, CDR1 SGHTA and CDR2 FQGNSA. The V end lost 5 bases, the J end lost 1 base, and 18 bases lay between the germline ends. This CDR3 contains 16 residues. The CDR3 sequence is CASSEFQGEASYEQYF. In DNA, the CDR3 is TGTGCCAGCAGCGAGTTCCAGGGAGAGGCTTCCTACGAGCAGTACTTC.

The V gene is TRBV19, the J gene TRBJ2-7, with D possibly being TRBD1 (6 bases). The CDR3 is 13 amino acids. V lost 5 bases, J lost 2 bases, and 10 bases lay in between. Germline V CDR1 and CDR2: LNHDA, SQIVND (reference sequence). Here the CDR3 reads CASSFNRAYEQYF. CDR3 in DNA: TGTGCCAGTAGTTTCAACAGGGCCTACGAGCAGTACTTC.

The sample holds a few counts of this clone. The chain has TRBV6-5 and TRBJ1-3; D is unresolved. The CDR3 has 13 amino acids. Trimming shortened V by 10 bases and J by 0 bases, and 10 bases separated the two germline ends. The V gene's germline CDR1 is MNHEY and CDR2 SVGAGI. CDR3 bases: TGTGCCACCCAGAGGAGCTCTGGAAACACCATATATTTT. This encodes CATQRSSGNTIYF.

The chain employs TRBV25-1 and TRBJ1-4, with D possibly TRBD1 on 5 matching bases. Looked up from germline, CDR1 is MGHDK and CDR2 is SYGVNS. Trimming pared 4 bases from V and 6 bases from J, leaving 15 bases between. The CDR3 loop spans 15 amino acids. Written as DNA, the CDR3 is TGTGCCAGCAGTGCGCGCGGTTGGGGCGATGAAAAACTGTTTTTT. It encodes CASSARGWGDEKLFF.

This chain's CDR3 is CASSSQQGLNTEAFF. The CDR3 DNA is TGTGCCAGCAGCTCGCAACAGGGATTGAACACTGAAGCTTTCTTT. The chain couples TRBV7-3 to TRBJ1-1; D perhaps matches TRBD1 (6 bases). The V end lost 4 bases, the J end lost 0 bases, and 12 bases lay between the germline ends. The germline gives CDR1 SGHTA, CDR2 FQGTGA. The CDR3 runs 15 residues.

This rearrangement joins TRBV14 to TRBJ2-1, with D possibly TRBD1 on 5 matching bases. V shed 1 base and J shed 8 bases, with 9 bases lying between them. Germline V lookup: CDR1 SGHDN, CDR2 FVKESK. The CDR3 loop spans 13 amino acids. Here the CDR3 reads CASSQVKQDEQFF. The CDR3 DNA is TGTGCCAGCAGCCAAGTGAAACAGGATGAGCAGTTCTTC.